What follows are 25 T cell receptor beta chains derived from one specimen sequenced in a study of CXCR3-negative and CXCR3-positive naive CD8 T cells. Study results and caveats: Higher TRB CDR3 hydrophobicity marked CXCR3-positive naive cells relative to CXCR3-negative naive cells.

For these receptors, no antigen is known. All TRB cDNA libraries came from 5' RACE performed with UMI labels. TCRdb re-called the 5' RACE reads and gives one entry per CDR3 protein, without DNA. The sample table sets out about 120,000 distinct CDR3 sequences. Sample: naive CXCR3+ CD8+ T cells from blood. Subset meaning: CD45RO-CCR7+CD27+CD95- naive CD8+ T cells expressing CXCR3 (TNR3+). These receptors were obtained from a human donor in good health. Some clones in this sample may be carry-over from other donors' samples.

The chain combines TRBV12-3 or TRBV12-4 with TRBJ1-5. The CDR3 is made up of 14 amino acids. This chain's CDR3 is CASSPTVFNQPQHF.

The chain links TRBV12-3 or TRBV12-4 to TRBJ2-1; TCRdb outputs TRBD1, but without DNA this stays unchecked. This CDR3 is built from 16 residues. The CDR3 sequence: CASSLRIMGGHNEQFF.

The gene calls are TRBV12-3 or TRBV12-4 and TRBJ1-5; with no DNA, the TCRdb D assignment of TRBD1 cannot be verified. This CDR3 is 14 amino acids long. CDR3 in amino acids: CASSPDRSNQPQHF.

The chain links TRBV29-1 to TRBJ1-1; TCRdb names TRBD1, which stays unverified in the absence of DNA. CDR3 length equals 12 residues. CDR1 SQVTM and CDR2 ANQGSEA come from the germline V gene. CDR3 residues: CSTRGPGTEAFF. Together with reference TRBV29-1 and TRBJ1-1, the CDR3 gives the full variable domain: SAVISQKPSRDICQRGTSLTIQCQVDSQVTMMFWYRQQPGQSLTLIATANQGSEATYESGFVIDKFPISRPNLTFSTLTVSNMSPEDSSIYLCSTRGPGTEAFFGQGTRLTVV.

V is TRBV4-3 and J is TRBJ2-3; there is no DNA to check the TCRdb D call of TRBD1. Germline V gives CDR1 LGHNA, CDR2 YSLEER. CDR3 length: 18 amino acids. The CDR3 here is CASSQDPADRGFTDTQYF.

This chain links TRBV29-1 with TRBJ1-1. CDR3 size: 12 residues. Germline V gene sequence: CDR1 SQVTM, CDR2 ANQGSEA. The CDR3 is CSVQGGETEAFF.

The chain links TRBV4-1 to TRBJ2-3; TCRdb's D call of TRBD1 is untestable without DNA. This CDR3 is built from 16 residues. Germline V gives CDR1 MGHRA, CDR2 YSYEKL. The CDR3 loop reads CASSQVTGGNTDTQYF.

The chain recombines TRBV18 with TRBJ1-5; TCRdb reports TRBD1, a call that lacks DNA to check it against. The germline V gene has CDR1 KGHSH and CDR2 LQKENI. The CDR3 covers 17 residues. CDR3 region: CASSPDQGIRPNQPQHF.

The chain has TRBV19 and TRBJ2-7; TCRdb indicates TRBD1, and absent DNA this call remains unverified. This CDR3 region has 14 residues. The germline gives CDR1 LNHDA, CDR2 SQIVND (reference sequence). The chain's CDR3 is CASSIGTGRYEQYF.

The chain joins TRBV29-1 to TRBJ1-2. The CDR3 sequence is 14 residues long. Per the germline V gene, CDR1 is SQVTM and CDR2 is ANQGSEA. The CDR3 sequence is CSVEDKGFGYGYTF.

This chain links TRBV6-5 with TRBJ2-7; absent DNA, TCRdb's TRBD1 call cannot be checked. The CDR3 totals 13 residues. Germline V lookup: CDR1 MNHEY, CDR2 SVGAGI. CDR3 amino acids: CASRDLMSYEQYF.

The chain employs TRBV10-3 and TRBJ2-7; TCRdb lists TRBD1, though no DNA is available to test this call. This CDR3 is 13 amino acids long. CDR1 is ENHRY, CDR2 SYGVKD, per germline. The CDR3 loop is CAISGDSSYEQYF.

CDR3 region: CSVEDHEMGGRPTNEQFF. V is TRBV29-1 and J is TRBJ2-1; the D gene TCRdb calls, TRBD1, cannot be checked with no DNA. This CDR3 contains 18 residues. Germline V gene lookup returns CDR1 SQVTM and CDR2 ANQGSEA.

CDR3 residues: CASSQGDSEVNNEQFF. The genes are TRBV4-2 and TRBJ2-1; there is no DNA to check the TCRdb D call of TRBD1. The CDR3 contains 16 residues. Germline CDR1 and CDR2: LGHNA and YNFKEQ.

The CDR3 sequence is CASSLWSANTGELFF. The chain carries TRBV5-6 and TRBJ2-2. CDR1 is SGHDT, CDR2 YYEEEE, per germline. The CDR3 totals 15 residues.

V gene TRBV12-3 or TRBV12-4 combines with J gene TRBJ2-7; TCRdb names TRBD2, which stays unverified in the absence of DNA. The CDR3 contains 15 residues. The CDR3 here is CASSQLAGLSYEQYF.

This sequence joins TRBV7-3 and TRBJ2-1; the TRBD1 assignment by TCRdb is unverifiable without DNA. The CDR3 spans 20 residues. The germline CDR1 and CDR2 sequences are SGHTA and FQGTGA. The CDR3 loop is CASRPVVQARTGTTYNEQFF.

The chain combines TRBV28 with TRBJ2-7; TCRdb's D call of TRBD1 is untestable without DNA. This CDR3 has 14 residues. Germline loops: CDR1 MDHEN, CDR2 SYDVKM. The CDR3 protein is CASSPWDRGYEQYF.

The chain recombines TRBV14 with TRBJ2-1; TCRdb outputs TRBD1, but without DNA this stays unchecked. Germline V gene data show CDR1 as SGHDN and CDR2 as FVKESK. This CDR3 is built from 15 residues. The CDR3 protein is CASSRDRGLYNEQFF. Variable domain in full (rest from reference TRBV14 and TRBJ2-1): EAGVTQFPSHSVIEKGQTVTLRCDPISGHDNLYWYRRVMGKEIKFLLHFVKESKQDESGMPNNRFLAERTGGTYSTLKVQPAELEDSGVYFCASSRDRGLYNEQFFGPGTRLTVL.

V and J are TRBV28 and TRBJ1-2; TCRdb selects TRBD1, and the lack of DNA leaves this call unchecked. Germline CDR1 and CDR2: MDHEN and SYDVKM. The CDR3 extends over 14 amino acids. The CDR3 sequence: CASSLATGNYGYTF.

The V call is TRBV7-9, the J call TRBJ1-2; without DNA, the TCRdb call of TRBD1 cannot be checked. Germline loops: CDR1 SEHNR, CDR2 FQNEAQ (reference sequence). The length of the CDR3 is 11 residues. The CDR3 loop is CASSQRGGYTF. Together with reference TRBV7-9 and TRBJ1-2, the CDR3 gives the full variable domain: DTGVSQNPRHKITKRGQNVTFRCDPISEHNRLYWYRQTLGQGPEFLTYFQNEAQLEKSRLLSDRFSAERPKGSFSTLEIQRTEQGDSAMYLCASSQRGGYTFGSGTRLTVV.

The rearrangement joins TRBV5-1 to TRBJ2-7; TCRdb's D call, TRBD1, is unchecked because there is no DNA. The CDR3 sequence is 15 residues long. The germline gives CDR1 SGHRS, CDR2 YFSETQ. This CDR3 is CASSSGPIPSYEQYF.

This chain uses TRBV9 with TRBJ2-2; with no DNA, the TCRdb D assignment of TRBD1 cannot be verified. The CDR3 has 20 residues. Germline CDR1 is SGDLS and CDR2 is YYNGEE. CDR3 sequence: CASSVSLGTGGIANTGELFF.

The gene calls are TRBV4-1 and TRBJ2-5; TCRdb names TRBD2, which stays unverified in the absence of DNA. The CDR3 is 17 amino acids. Germline loops: CDR1 MGHRA, CDR2 YSYEKL. CDR3 amino acids: CASSQEWRLAGGETQYF.

The rearrangement uses TRBV27 and TRBJ2-1; TCRdb names TRBD2, which stays unverified in the absence of DNA. Germline V gene lookup returns CDR1 MNHEY and CDR2 SMNVEV (reference sequence). The length of the CDR3 is 19 residues. The CDR3 protein is CASSLRGTSGSLGVNEQFF.